This T cell receptor (beta chain) was found in a study of blood T cell repertoires in COVID-19. Turning to the study itself: PBMCs, B-cell-depleted T cells, or T cells were the source of the cDNA or gDNA that made up the material.

In this sample, this clone turned up once. CDR1 LNHDA and CDR2 SQIVND come from the germline V gene (reference sequence). CDR3 length equals 16 residues. V dropped 3 bases and J dropped 8; count of bases not matched to a gene: 12. TCRdb's table, derived via immunoSEQ multiplex PCR, lists solely in-frame clones and lacks some. The sample yields 240,000 or so clones, just under 90% seen once. The gene calls are TRBV19 and TRBJ1-4, with TRBD1 matching 7 bases. The sample consisted of PBMCs or T cells enriched from blood (not recorded which). The clonotype comes from a man aged 45-65 years who had been exposed to COVID-19. The CDR3 nucleotides read TGTGCCAGTAGTATCGGATTCGGGGACAGACCAGAAAAACTGTTTTTT. Amino acid sequence: CASSIGFGDRPEKLFF.